These T cell receptor beta chains were read from a single sample in a study of human T cells and chemical hapten exposure. TCRdb ran MiXCR on the RACE reads and lists one entry per CDR3 protein. The repertoire includes just over 350,000 distinct CDR3 sequences, around 6% of them detected once, and more than 5.5% sits in the top ten. The sequencing here drew on whole blood, taken in connection with sensitization to the hapten diphenylcyclopropenone (DPC). The receptors shown here come from a woman aged 18-30 years with alopecia areata. Some clones in this sample may be carry-over from other donors' samples. Both conserved end residues are part of each CDR3. A D gene is named only where the DNA matches it firmly. Size is stated for part of the rows, as once, few or many counts, or as a class when the clone is expanded.

clone_size j_call v_call d_call cdr3_aa cdr3_nt
few TRBJ1-2 TRBV27 NA CASSLFAMDYGYTF TGTGCCAGCAGTTTATTCGCCATGGACTATGGCTACACCTTC
few TRBJ2-3 TRBV7-2 NA CASSRERLTRDTQYF TGTGCCAGCAGCCGCGAGCGCCTAACACGAGATACGCAGTATTTT
NA TRBJ2-5 TRBV7-2 NA CASTSSGAQETQYF TGTGCCAGCACCTCATCCGGAGCCCAAGAGACCCAGTACTTC
NA TRBJ1-1 TRBV3-1 NA CASSQGADNGAFF TGTGCCAGCAGCCAAGGGGCCGATAATGGAGCTTTCTTT
many TRBJ2-6 TRBV7-2 NA CASSFWDSGANVLTF TGTGCCAGCAGCTTTTGGGACTCTGGGGCCAACGTCCTGACTTTC
NA TRBJ2-3 TRBV5-1 TRBD2 CASSTGTSGGAGADTQYF TGCGCCAGCAGCACCGGGACTAGCGGGGGGGCCGGGGCAGATACGCAGTATTTT
many TRBJ2-7 TRBV6-5 TRBD2 CASSGGVRHEQYF TGTGCCAGCAGCGGGGGGGTTCGCCACGAGCAGTACTTC
NA TRBJ2-2 TRBV4-2 NA CASSQELFVGGPTGELFF TGTGCCAGCAGCCAGGAGCTCTTTGTTGGGGGACCCACCGGGGAGCTGTTTTTT
NA TRBJ1-3 TRBV2 NA CASSTQGLLRDTIYF TGTGCCAGCAGCACGCAGGGGCTCCTTAGGGACACCATATATTTT
few TRBJ2-5 TRBV5-1 TRBD1 CASSVAGQAVPQYF TGCGCCAGCAGCGTGGCGGGACAGGCCGTGCCCCAGTACTTC
many TRBJ2-3 TRBV20-1 TRBD2 CSARLAGRLGTQYF TGCAGTGCTAGACTAGCGGGGCGCCTCGGTACGCAGTATTTT
NA TRBJ1-1 TRBV20-1 TRBD1 CSAGSGGTEAFF TGCAGTGCTGGATCAGGGGGCACTGAAGCTTTCTTT
few TRBJ1-5 TRBV6-5 TRBD1 CASARQGRVSNQPQHF TGTGCCAGCGCCCGACAGGGAAGGGTAAGCAATCAGCCCCAGCATTTT
NA TRBJ2-7 TRBV4-1 TRBD1 CASSPSGQGGPTEQYF TGCGCCAGCAGCCCCAGCGGACAGGGGGGGCCTACCGAGCAGTACTTC
many TRBJ1-5 TRBV4-1 NA CASSHLSYSNQPQHF TGCGCCAGCAGCCACTTGAGCTATAGCAATCAGCCCCAGCATTTT
NA TRBJ2-2 TRBV7-3 NA CASSGGARTGELFF TGTGCCAGCTCCGGGGGCGCGCGCACCGGGGAGCTGTTTTTT
few TRBJ1-2 TRBV7-9 NA CATRDISNYGYTF TGTGCCACCCGGGACATCTCGAACTATGGCTACACCTTC
few TRBJ1-2 TRBV20-1 NA CSARFPETGAYGYTF TGCAGTGCTAGGTTTCCGGAGACCGGGGCCTATGGCTACACCTTC
few TRBJ2-1 TRBV12-3/TRBV12-4 TRBD1 CASSRSGTGGDEQFF TGTGCCAGCAGTCGATCCGGGACAGGGGGCGATGAGCAGTTCTTC
NA TRBJ1-2 TRBV4-1 TRBD1 CASSQDRQGALGYTF TGCGCCAGCAGCCAAGATCGCCAGGGGGCGCTTGGCTACACCTTC
few TRBJ2-7 TRBV27 NA CASTDAGLPRNEQYF TGTGCCAGCACAGACGCTGGACTTCCCCGAAACGAGCAGTACTTC
many TRBJ1-4 TRBV28 NA CAVAPGRTNEKLFF TGTGCCGTGGCGCCTGGGCGGACTAATGAAAAACTGTTTTTT
many TRBJ1-2 TRBV6-2/TRBV6-3 NA CASSLQRGNGYTF TGTGCCAGCAGCCTACAGAGAGGTAATGGCTACACCTTC
few TRBJ2-3 TRBV2 TRBD1 CASSVLGQGADTQYF TGTGCCAGCAGTGTCCTTGGACAGGGTGCAGATACGCAGTATTTT
NA TRBJ2-3 TRBV10-3 TRBD2 CAITETSGGALGDTQYF TGTGCCATCACCGAGACTAGCGGGGGGGCCTTGGGAGATACGCAGTATTTT
many TRBJ2-1 TRBV24-1 TRBD2 CATSDFTSGVSYNEQFF TGTGCCACCAGTGATTTTACTAGCGGGGTCTCCTACAATGAGCAGTTCTTC
many TRBJ2-3 TRBV20-1 TRBD2 CSARVGLAGGTDTQYF TGCAGTGCTAGAGTCGGACTAGCGGGGGGCACAGATACGCAGTATTTT
many TRBJ2-7 TRBV10-3 NA CAISRFGTGPYEQYF TGTGCCATCAGTCGTTTCGGGACGGGACCTTACGAGCAGTACTTC
many TRBJ1-5 TRBV12-3/TRBV12-4 NA CASSRTEYPPQHF TGTGCCAGCAGTAGGACGGAGTACCCCCCCCAGCATTTT
few TRBJ2-3 TRBV29-1 TRBD2 CSVVNLLAGETDTQYF TGCAGCGTTGTAAATCTGTTAGCGGGGGAGACAGATACGCAGTATTTT
NA TRBJ1-3 TRBV28 TRBD1 CASSLRDRAGNTIYF TGTGCCAGCAGTTTACGGGACAGGGCTGGAAACACCATATATTTT
many TRBJ2-5 TRBV10-2 NA CASSDRRRLRETQYF TGCGCCAGCAGTGACCGGAGGAGACTCAGAGAGACCCAGTACTTC
NA TRBJ2-7 TRBV6-2/TRBV6-3 TRBD2 CASGLRLREQYF TGTGCCTCGGGACTACGACTAAGGGAGCAGTACTTC
many TRBJ1-2 TRBV15 NA CATSPGLNYGYTF TGTGCCACCAGCCCAGGCCTTAACTATGGCTACACCTTC
many TRBJ1-6 TRBV2 NA CASILSRDSPLHF TGTGCCAGCATCCTGAGCAGGGATTCACCCCTCCACTTT
NA TRBJ2-1 TRBV27 TRBD2 CAVAGGHEQFF TGTGCTGTAGCGGGGGGTCATGAGCAGTTCTTC
many TRBJ1-1 TRBV5-6 NA CASSLLVSGMNTEAFF TGTGCCAGCAGCTTGTTAGTATCGGGCATGAACACTGAAGCTTTCTTT
few TRBJ2-1 TRBV4-2 NA CASSQAQGEQFF TGTGCCAGCAGCCAAGCCCAGGGTGAGCAGTTCTTC
few TRBJ2-3 TRBV9 NA CASSAGSTSTDTQYF TGTGCCAGCAGCGCTGGGTCTACTAGCACAGATACGCAGTATTTT
few TRBJ2-1 TRBV19 TRBD1 CASSIYPGTGNVPEQFF TGTGCCAGTAGTATATACCCCGGGACAGGGAATGTCCCTGAGCAGTTCTTC
few TRBJ1-1 TRBV7-2 NA CASSLLDRYTEAFF TGTGCCAGCAGCTTATTAGACAGATACACTGAAGCTTTCTTT
few TRBJ1-3 TRBV28 NA CASSLWGGPGNTIYF TGTGCCAGCAGTTTATGGGGGGGCCCTGGAAACACCATATATTTT
few TRBJ1-2 TRBV2 TRBD1 CASRDRGGGPGYTF TGTGCCAGCAGAGACAGGGGGGGAGGACCTGGCTACACCTTC
NA TRBJ1-1 TRBV12-3/TRBV12-4 NA CASSLAQGIRTEAFF TGTGCCAGCAGTCTCGCCCAGGGGATAAGGACTGAAGCTTTCTTT
few TRBJ2-2 TRBV12-3/TRBV12-4 NA CAEGGTGELFF TGTGCCGAAGGTGGCACCGGGGAGCTGTTTTTT
NA TRBJ1-1 TRBV20-1 NA CSARAHRGDTEAFF TGCAGTGCTAGAGCTCACCGCGGTGACACTGAAGCTTTCTTT
few TRBJ1-1 TRBV24-1 NA CATSGGAGPGTEAFF TGTGCCACCAGTGGAGGGGCAGGGCCAGGGACTGAAGCTTTCTTT
many TRBJ2-5 TRBV5-1 TRBD1 CASSLPDRDRETQYF TGCGCCAGCAGCCTACCAGACAGGGATCGAGAGACCCAGTACTTC
NA TRBJ2-3 TRBV27 NA CASSNRGGGTDTQYF TGTGCCAGCAGTAACAGGGGGGGGGGCACAGATACGCAGTATTTT